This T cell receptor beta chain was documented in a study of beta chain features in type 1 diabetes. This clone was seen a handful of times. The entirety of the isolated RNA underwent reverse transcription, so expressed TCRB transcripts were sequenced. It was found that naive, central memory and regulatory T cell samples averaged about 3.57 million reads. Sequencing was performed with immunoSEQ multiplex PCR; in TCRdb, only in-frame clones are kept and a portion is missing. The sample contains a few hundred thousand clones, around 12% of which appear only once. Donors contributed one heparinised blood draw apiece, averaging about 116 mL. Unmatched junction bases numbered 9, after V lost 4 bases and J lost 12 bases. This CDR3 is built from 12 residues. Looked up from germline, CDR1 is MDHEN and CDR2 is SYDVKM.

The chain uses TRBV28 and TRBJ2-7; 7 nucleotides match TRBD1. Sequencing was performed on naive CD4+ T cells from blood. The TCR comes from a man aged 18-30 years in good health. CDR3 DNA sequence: TGTGCCAGCAGTTCAAAGTACAGGGGCACGTACTTC. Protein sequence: CASSSKYRGTYF. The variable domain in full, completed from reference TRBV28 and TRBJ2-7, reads DVKVTQSSRYLVKRTGEKVFLECVQDMDHENMFWYRQDPGLGLRLIYFSYDVKMKEKGDIPEGYSVSREKKERFSLILESASTNQTSMYLCASSSKYRGTYFGPGTRLTVT.